Shown below are 12 T cell receptor beta chains from a single sample sequenced in a study of blood T cell repertoires in COVID-19. Sequenced by immunoSEQ multiplex PCR; TCRdb stores in-frame clones only, minus some. The sample has 90,000 to 120,000 clones, approximately 88% seen once; the top ten hold approximately 5%. Sequenced input: peripheral blood. The receptors originated from a man in his forties or fifties with active or convalescent COVID-19.

The chain recombines TRBV18 with TRBJ2-6; no clear D. The CDR3 extends over 16 amino acids. Germline-derived CDR1 and CDR2 are KGHSH and LQKENI. Trimming removed 2 bases at V and 0 bases at J, with 8 bases between. The CDR3 reads CASSPAQVSGANVLTF. In nucleotides, the CDR3 is TGTGCCAGCTCACCAGCGCAGGTCTCTGGGGCCAACGTCCTGACTTTC.

The table lists this clone with a count of one. The rearrangement uses TRBV28 and TRBJ1-6; TRBD1 aligns across 9 bases. CDR1 MDHEN and CDR2 SYDVKM come from the germline V gene. V was pared by 7 bases and J by 7 bases, with 8 bases of the junction left unmatched. The CDR3 has 15 residues. The CDR3 loop is CASTPGDRDNSPLHF. CDR3 DNA: TGTGCCAGCACCCCGGGGGACAGGGACAATTCACCCCTCCACTTT.

The J gene is TRBJ2-1, the V gene TRBV19, with 11 bases aligning to TRBD2. Germline trimming cut 6 bases from V and 6 bases from J; bases unmatched to any gene: 13. In germline, CDR1 is LNHDA, CDR2 SQIVND (reference sequence). The CDR3 runs to 17 residues. The CDR3 DNA follows: TGTGCCAGTAGACCTAGCGGGAGGCCTTCGGGGCGCAATGAGCAGTTCTTC. This translates into CASRPSGRPSGRNEQFF. The complete variable domain, with remaining parts taken from reference TRBV19 and TRBJ2-1, reads DGGITQSPKYLFRKEGQNVTLSCEQNLNHDAMYWYRQDPGQGLRLIYYSQIVNDFQKGDIAEGYSVSREKKESFPLTVTSAQKNPTAFYLCASRPSGRPSGRNEQFFGPGTRLTVL.

The chain joins TRBV9 to TRBJ2-1; 7 bases agree with TRBD2. After removal of 3 bases from V and 9 bases from J, the junction contained 15 bases not matched to a gene. The germline gives CDR1 SGDLS, CDR2 YYNGEE. The CDR3 contains 16 residues. The CDR3 DNA sequence: TGTGCCAGCAGCGCCCGGACTAGTTGGGAATCGGGTGAGCAGTTCTTC. It translates to CASSARTSWESGEQFF.

V and J are TRBV19 and TRBJ2-1; a possible D gene is TRBD1 (6 bases). Germline assignment: CDR1 LNHDA and CDR2 SQIVND (reference sequence). V was shortened by 1 base and J by 5 bases, with 18 bases between the two germline ends. This CDR3 region has 17 residues. The DNA of the CDR3 is TGTGCCAGTAGTATAGCAAGGGGGAGAGGAGCGGACAATGAGCAGTTCTTC. It is translated as CASSIARGRGADNEQFF.

V usage is TRBV7-2 and J usage is TRBJ2-1; D perhaps matches TRBD1 (6 bases). Between the trimmed V and J ends, which lost 1 base and 6 bases, there was a span of 16 bases. Germline V gene sequence: CDR1 SGHTA, CDR2 FQGNSA. The CDR3 extends over 16 amino acids. The DNA of the CDR3 is TGTGCCAGCAGCTTAGATAGGGCAGGGGCCCTCAATGAGCAGTTCTTC. Translated, it gives CASSLDRAGALNEQFF.

The genes are TRBV14 and TRBJ2-2, with D possibly being TRBD1 (5 bases). The germline V and J ends were trimmed by 4 bases and 2 bases, with 8 bases remaining between them. Per the germline V gene, CDR1 is SGHDN and CDR2 is FVKESK. The CDR3 is 14 residues long. The CDR3 reads CASSRQLNTGELFF. The CDR3 nucleotides read TGTGCCAGCAGCCGACAGTTAAACACCGGGGAGCTGTTTTTT.

The chain links TRBV19 to TRBJ2-1; D may be TRBD2 (6 bases). Trimming left V 5 bases short and J 5 bases short, with 25 bases between. The CDR3 is 18 residues long. Looked up from germline, CDR1 is LNHDA and CDR2 is SQIVND (reference sequence). CDR3 region: CASSLDIASGLYHNEQFF. The CDR3 DNA reads TGTGCCAGTAGTCTGGATATAGCGAGCGGGCTCTACCACAATGAGCAGTTCTTC.

The gene calls are TRBV7-6 and TRBJ1-6; 7 bases are a match to TRBD1. CDR3 length: 18 residues. Germline V gene data show CDR1 as SGHVS and CDR2 as FNYEAQ. The J segment lost 6 bases and the V segment lost 1 base, leaving 12 bases of the junction unmatched. The CDR3 region has the DNA TGTGCCAGCAGCTTAGGGACAGGAGCACTAGGAATTAATTCACCCCTCCACTTT. This gives the protein CASSLGTGALGINSPLHF.

The V call is TRBV7-6, the J call TRBJ2-6, with D possibly TRBD1 on 5 matching bases. CDR3 length: 17 residues. Germline V gene data show CDR1 as SGHVS and CDR2 as FNYEAQ. V shed 7 bases and J shed 0 bases, with 16 bases lying between them. The CDR3 DNA follows: TGTGCCAGCACCCCACAGGCCCGGGTCTCTGGGGCCAACGTCCTGACTTTC. It specifies CASTPQARVSGANVLTF.

The rearrangement links TRBV18 to TRBJ1-6; TRBD1 agrees at 7 bases. Per germline, CDR1 KGHSH and CDR2 LQKENI. The CDR3 is made up of 15 amino acids. V trimming: 8 bases; J trimming: 3 bases; junction bases outside the gene matches: 7. In DNA, the CDR3 is TGTGCCAGCACCGCCCAGGGGGACTATAATTCACCCCTCCACTTT. It yields the protein CASTAQGDYNSPLHF.

V and J are TRBV12-3 or TRBV12-4 and TRBJ1-6, with D perhaps TRBD1 (6 bases). The CDR3 is 12 residues long. The V gene lost 3 bases and the J gene lost 12 bases, with 9 bases spanning the gap. Here the CDR3 DNA reads TGTGCCAGCAGTTTGGGGGCCTTACCCCTCCACTTT. It specifies CASSLGALPLHF.